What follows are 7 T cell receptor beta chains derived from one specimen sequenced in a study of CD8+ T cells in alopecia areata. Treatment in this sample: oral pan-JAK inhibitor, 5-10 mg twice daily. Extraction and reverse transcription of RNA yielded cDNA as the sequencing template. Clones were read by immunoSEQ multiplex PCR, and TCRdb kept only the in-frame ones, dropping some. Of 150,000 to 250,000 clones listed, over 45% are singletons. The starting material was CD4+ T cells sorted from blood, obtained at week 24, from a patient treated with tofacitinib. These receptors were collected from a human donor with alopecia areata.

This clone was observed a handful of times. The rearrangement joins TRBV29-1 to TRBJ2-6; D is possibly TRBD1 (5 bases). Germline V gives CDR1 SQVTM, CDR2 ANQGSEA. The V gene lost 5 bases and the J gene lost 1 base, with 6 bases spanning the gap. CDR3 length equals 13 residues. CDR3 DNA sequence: TGCAGCGTTCAGGGATCTGGGGCCAACGTCCTGACTTTC. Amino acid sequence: CSVQGSGANVLTF.

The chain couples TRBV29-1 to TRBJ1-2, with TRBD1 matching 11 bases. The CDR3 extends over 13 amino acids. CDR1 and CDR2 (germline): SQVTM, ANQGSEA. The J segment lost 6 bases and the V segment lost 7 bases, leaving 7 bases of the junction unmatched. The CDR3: CSGRTGGEDGYTF. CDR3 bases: TGCAGCGGAAGGACAGGGGGCGAAGATGGCTACACCTTC.

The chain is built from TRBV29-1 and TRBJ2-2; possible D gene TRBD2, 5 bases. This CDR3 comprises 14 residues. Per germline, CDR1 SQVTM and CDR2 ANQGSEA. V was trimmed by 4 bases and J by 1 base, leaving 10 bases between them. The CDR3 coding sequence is TGCAGCGTTGTATGGGCGGGGAACACCGGGGAGCTGTTTTTT. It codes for CSVVWAGNTGELFF.

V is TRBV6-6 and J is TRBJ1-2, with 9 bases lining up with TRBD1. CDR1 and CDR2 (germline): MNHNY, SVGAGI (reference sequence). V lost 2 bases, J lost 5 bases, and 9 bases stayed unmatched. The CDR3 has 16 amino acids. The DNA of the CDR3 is TGTGCCAGCAGTTACCTGGGACAGGGCCCTCATTATGGCTACACCTTC. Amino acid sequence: CASSYLGQGPHYGYTF.

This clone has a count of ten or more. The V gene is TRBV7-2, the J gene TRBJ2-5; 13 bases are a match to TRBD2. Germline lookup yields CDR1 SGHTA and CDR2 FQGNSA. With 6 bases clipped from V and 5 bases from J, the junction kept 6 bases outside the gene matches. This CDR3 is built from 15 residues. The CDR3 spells CASRTGTSGTETQYF. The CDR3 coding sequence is TGTGCCAGCAGGACTGGGACTAGCGGGACGGAGACCCAGTACTTC. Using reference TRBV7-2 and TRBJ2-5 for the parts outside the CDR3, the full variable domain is GAGVSQSPSNKVTEKGKDVELRCDPISGHTALYWYRQSLGQGLEFLIYFQGNSAPDKSGLPSDRFSAERTGGSVSTLTIQRTQQEDSAVYLCASRTGTSGTETQYFGPGTRLLVL.

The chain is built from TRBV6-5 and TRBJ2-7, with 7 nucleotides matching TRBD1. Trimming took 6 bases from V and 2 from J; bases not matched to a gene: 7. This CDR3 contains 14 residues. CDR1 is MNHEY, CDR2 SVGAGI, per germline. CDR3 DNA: TGTGCCAGCAGCCACAGGGGAGTAACCTACGAGCAGTACTTC. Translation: CASSHRGVTYEQYF.

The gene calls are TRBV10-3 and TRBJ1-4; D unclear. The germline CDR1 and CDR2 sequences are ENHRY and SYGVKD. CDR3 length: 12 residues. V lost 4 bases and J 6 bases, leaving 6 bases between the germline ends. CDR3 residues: CAISADDEKLFF. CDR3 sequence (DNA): TGTGCCATCAGTGCGGATGATGAAAAACTGTTTTTT.